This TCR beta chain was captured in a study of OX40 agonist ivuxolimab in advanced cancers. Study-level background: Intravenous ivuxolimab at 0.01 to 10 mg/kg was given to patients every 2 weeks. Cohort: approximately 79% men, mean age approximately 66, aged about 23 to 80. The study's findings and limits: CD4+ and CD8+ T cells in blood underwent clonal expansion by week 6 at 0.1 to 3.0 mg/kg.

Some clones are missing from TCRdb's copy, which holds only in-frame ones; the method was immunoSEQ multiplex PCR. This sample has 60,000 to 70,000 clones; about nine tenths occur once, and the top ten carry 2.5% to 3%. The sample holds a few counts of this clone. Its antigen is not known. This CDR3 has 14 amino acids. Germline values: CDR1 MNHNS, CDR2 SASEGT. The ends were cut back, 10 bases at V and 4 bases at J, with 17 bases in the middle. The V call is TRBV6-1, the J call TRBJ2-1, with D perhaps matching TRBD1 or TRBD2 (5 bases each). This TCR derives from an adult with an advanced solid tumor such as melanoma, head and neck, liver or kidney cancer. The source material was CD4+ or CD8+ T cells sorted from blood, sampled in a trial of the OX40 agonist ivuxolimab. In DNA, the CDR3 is TGTGCCACTCTCGGGGCCCAAAGATACAATGAGCAGTTCTTC. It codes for CATLGAQRYNEQFF.